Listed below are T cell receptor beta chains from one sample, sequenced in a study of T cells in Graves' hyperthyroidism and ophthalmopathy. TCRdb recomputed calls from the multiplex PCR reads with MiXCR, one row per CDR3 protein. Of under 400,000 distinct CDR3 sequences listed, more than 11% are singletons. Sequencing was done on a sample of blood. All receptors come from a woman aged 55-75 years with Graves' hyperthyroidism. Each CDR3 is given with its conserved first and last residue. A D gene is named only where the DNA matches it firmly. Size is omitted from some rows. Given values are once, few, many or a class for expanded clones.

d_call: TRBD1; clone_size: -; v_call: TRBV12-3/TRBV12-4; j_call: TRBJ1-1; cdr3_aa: CASSLVGDRTPGAFF; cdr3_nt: TGTGCCAGCAGTTTAGTAGGGGACAGAACCCCCGGGGCTTTCTTT
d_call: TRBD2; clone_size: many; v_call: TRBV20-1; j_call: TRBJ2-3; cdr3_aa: CSAPSGTDTQYF; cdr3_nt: TGCAGTGCTCCTAGCGGGACAGATACGCAGTATTTT
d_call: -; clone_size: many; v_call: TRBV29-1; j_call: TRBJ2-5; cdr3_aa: CSVERGVETQYF; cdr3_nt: TGCAGCGTCGAGAGGGGGGTAGAGACCCAGTACTTC
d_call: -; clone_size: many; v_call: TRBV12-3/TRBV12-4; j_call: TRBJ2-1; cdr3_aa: CASKLDTYNEQFF; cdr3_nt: TGTGCCAGCAAGTTGGATACCTACAATGAGCAGTTCTTC
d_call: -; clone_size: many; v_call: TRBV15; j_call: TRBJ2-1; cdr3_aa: CATSRGGGGTYNEQFF; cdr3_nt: TGTGCCACCAGCAGAGGGGGAGGGGGAACCTACAATGAGCAGTTCTTC
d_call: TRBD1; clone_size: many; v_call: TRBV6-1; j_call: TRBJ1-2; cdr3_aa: CASKSYRTGGSYGYTF; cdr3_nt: TGTGCCAGCAAAAGCTATAGGACAGGGGGCAGCTATGGCTACACCTTC
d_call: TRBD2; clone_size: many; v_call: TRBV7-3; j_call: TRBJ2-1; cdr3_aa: CASSRGSGSDEQFF; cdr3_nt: TGTGCCAGCAGCAGAGGAAGCGGGAGTGACGAGCAGTTCTTC
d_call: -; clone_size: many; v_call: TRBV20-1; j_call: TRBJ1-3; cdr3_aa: CSASPTDSGNTIYF; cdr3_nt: TGCAGTGCTAGCCCCACTGACTCTGGAAACACCATATATTTT
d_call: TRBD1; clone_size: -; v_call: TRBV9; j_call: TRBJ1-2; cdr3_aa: CASSGSDRLLHGYTF; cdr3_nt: TGTGCCAGCAGCGGGTCGGACAGGCTACTTCATGGCTACACCTTC
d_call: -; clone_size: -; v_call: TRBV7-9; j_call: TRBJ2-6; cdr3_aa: CASSLAFQNSGANVLTF; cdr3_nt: TGTGCCAGCAGCTTAGCTTTTCAGAACTCTGGGGCCAACGTCCTGACTTTC
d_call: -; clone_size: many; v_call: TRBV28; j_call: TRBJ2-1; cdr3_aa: CASSSGQGLAGVGNEQFF; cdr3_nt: TGTGCCAGCAGTTCGGGACAGGGTTTAGCGGGAGTGGGTAATGAGCAGTTCTTC
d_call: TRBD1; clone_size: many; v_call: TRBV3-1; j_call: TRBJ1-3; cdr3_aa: CASGGRGHGNTIYF; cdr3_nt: TGTGCCAGCGGTGGTAGGGGGCATGGAAACACCATATATTTT
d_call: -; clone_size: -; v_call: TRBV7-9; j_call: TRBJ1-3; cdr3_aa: CASSMVTDGNTIYF; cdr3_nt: TGTGCCAGCAGCATGGTGACAGACGGAAACACCATATATTTT
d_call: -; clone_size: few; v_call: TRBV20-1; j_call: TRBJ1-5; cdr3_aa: CSAIAVSNQPQHF; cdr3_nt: TGCAGTGCTATTGCCGTTAGCAATCAGCCCCAGCATTTT
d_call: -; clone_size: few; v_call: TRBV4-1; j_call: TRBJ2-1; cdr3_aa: CASSQYRDKGVGEQFF; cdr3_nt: TGCGCCAGCAGCCAATACCGGGACAAGGGGGTCGGTGAGCAGTTCTTC
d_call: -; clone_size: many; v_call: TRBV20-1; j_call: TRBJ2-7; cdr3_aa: CSARGEIANYEQYF; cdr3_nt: TGCAGTGCTAGAGGAGAAATAGCAAACTACGAGCAGTACTTC
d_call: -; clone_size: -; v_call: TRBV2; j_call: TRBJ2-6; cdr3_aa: CASRGTGANVLTF; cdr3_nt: TGTGCCAGCAGAGGGACAGGGGCCAACGTCCTGACTTTC
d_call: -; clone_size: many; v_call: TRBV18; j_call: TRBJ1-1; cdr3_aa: CASSPSGGGLGNTEAFF; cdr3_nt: TGTGCCAGCTCACCCTCAGGAGGGGGGCTCGGGAACACTGAAGCTTTCTTT
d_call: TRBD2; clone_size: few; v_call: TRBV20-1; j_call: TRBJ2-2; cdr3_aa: CSARRLAGGPKTGELFF; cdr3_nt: TGCAGTGCTAGAAGACTAGCGGGAGGGCCGAAGACCGGGGAGCTGTTTTTT
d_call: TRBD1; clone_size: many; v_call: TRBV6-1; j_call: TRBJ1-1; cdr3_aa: CASRQTGTERPNTEAFF; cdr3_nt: TGTGCCAGCAGGCAAACCGGGACAGAGAGACCCAACACTGAAGCTTTCTTT
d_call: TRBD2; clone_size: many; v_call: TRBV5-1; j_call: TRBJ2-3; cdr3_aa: CASSSPTSSDTQYF; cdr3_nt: TGCGCCAGCAGCTCCCCGACTAGCTCAGATACGCAGTATTTT
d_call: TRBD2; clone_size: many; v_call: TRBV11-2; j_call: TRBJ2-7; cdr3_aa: CASSWTSGSYEQYF; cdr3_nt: TGTGCCAGCAGCTGGACTAGCGGTTCCTACGAGCAGTACTTC
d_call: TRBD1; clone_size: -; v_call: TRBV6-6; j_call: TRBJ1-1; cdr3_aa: CASSYLGTANTEAFF; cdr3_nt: TGTGCCAGCAGTTACCTAGGGACAGCGAACACTGAAGCTTTCTTT
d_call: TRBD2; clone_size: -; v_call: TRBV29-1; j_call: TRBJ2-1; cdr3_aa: CSALGAGESYNEQFF; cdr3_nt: TGCAGCGCTTTAGGGGCGGGAGAATCCTACAATGAGCAGTTCTTC
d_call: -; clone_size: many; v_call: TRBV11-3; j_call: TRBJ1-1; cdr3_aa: CASSPGTAIQMNTEAFF; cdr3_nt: TGTGCCAGCAGCCCCGGGACGGCGATACAAATGAACACTGAAGCTTTCTTT
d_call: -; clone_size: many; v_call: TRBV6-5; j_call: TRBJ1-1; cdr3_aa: CASSYLRGNTEAFF; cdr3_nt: TGTGCCAGCAGTTACCTTCGAGGGAACACTGAAGCTTTCTTT
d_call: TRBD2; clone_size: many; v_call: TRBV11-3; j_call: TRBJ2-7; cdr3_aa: CASSLLAGGEQYF; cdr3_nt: TGTGCCAGCAGCCTATTAGCGGGAGGGGAGCAGTACTTC
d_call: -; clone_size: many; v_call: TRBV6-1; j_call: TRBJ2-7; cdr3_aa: CASRRSDEQYF; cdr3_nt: TGTGCCAGCCGGAGAAGTGACGAGCAGTACTTC
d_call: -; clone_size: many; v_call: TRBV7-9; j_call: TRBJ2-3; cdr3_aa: CASSFVRVHLDTQYF; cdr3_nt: TGTGCCAGCAGCTTTGTTCGGGTGCATCTCGATACGCAGTATTTT
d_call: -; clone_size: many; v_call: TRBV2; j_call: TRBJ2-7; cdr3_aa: CASFGAYTYEQYF; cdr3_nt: TGTGCCAGCTTCGGAGCGTATACCTACGAGCAGTACTTC
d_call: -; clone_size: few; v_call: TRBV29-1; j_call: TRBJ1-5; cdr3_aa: CSVTGLGDQPQHF; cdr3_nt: TGCAGCGTCACAGGGTTAGGGGATCAGCCCCAGCATTTT
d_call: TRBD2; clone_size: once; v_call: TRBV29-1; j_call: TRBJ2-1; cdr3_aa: CSVAASGRAANEQFF; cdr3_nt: TGCAGCGTGGCGGCTAGCGGGAGGGCCGCCAATGAGCAGTTCTTC
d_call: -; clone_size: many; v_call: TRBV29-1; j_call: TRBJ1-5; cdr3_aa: CSVGGQNSNQPQHF; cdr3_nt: TGCAGCGTTGGAGGACAGAACAGCAATCAGCCCCAGCATTTT
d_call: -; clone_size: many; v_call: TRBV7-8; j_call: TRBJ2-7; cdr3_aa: CASSLEPSGVYEQYF; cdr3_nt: TGTGCCAGCAGCCTAGAACCTTCGGGGGTTTACGAGCAGTACTTC
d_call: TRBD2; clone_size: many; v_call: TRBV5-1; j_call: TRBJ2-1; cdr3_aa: CASSPRTSGGNEQFF; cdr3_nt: TGCGCCAGCAGCCCTAGGACTAGCGGGGGCAATGAGCAGTTCTTC
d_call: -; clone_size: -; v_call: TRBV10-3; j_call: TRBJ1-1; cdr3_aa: CAIRKTENTEAFF; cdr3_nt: TGTGCCATCAGAAAGACAGAGAACACTGAAGCTTTCTTT
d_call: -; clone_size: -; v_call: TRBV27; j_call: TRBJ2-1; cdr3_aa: CASSPTARNEQSF; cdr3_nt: TGTGCCAGCAGTCCGACTGCCAGGAATGAGCAGTCCTTC
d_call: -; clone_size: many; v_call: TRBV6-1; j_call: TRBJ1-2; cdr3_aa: CASRLDRYLHGYTF; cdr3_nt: TGTGCCAGCAGACTTGACAGATATCTCCATGGCTACACCTTC
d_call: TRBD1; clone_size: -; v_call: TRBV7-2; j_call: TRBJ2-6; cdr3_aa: CASSPGTGVWGVLTF; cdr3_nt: TGTGCCAGCAGCCCCGGAACAGGGGTCTGGGGCGTCCTGACTTTC
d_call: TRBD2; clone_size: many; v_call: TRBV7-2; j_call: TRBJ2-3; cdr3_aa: CASTFGGSRSGDTQYF; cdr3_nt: TGTGCCAGCACCTTCGGCGGGAGTAGAAGTGGGGATACGCAGTATTTT
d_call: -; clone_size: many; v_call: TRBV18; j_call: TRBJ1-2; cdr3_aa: CASSDDRNYGYTF; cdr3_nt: TGTGCCAGCTCAGACGACAGGAACTATGGCTACACCTTC
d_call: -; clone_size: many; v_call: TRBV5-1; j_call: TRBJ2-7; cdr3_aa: CASKGDGDKEQYF; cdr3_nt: TGCGCCAGCAAGGGGGACGGCGATAAGGAGCAGTACTTC
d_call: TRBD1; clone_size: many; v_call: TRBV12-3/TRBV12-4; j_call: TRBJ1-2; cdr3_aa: CASSFLGQGNYGYTF; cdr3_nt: TGTGCCAGCAGTTTTTTGGGACAGGGAAACTATGGCTACACCTTC
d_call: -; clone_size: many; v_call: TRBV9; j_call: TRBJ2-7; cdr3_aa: CASSRDLNYEQYF; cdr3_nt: TGTGCCAGCAGCCGGGACTTAAACTACGAGCAGTACTTC
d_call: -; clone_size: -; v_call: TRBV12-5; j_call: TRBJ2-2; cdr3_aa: CASGFPTQEGAGELFF; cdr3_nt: TGTGCTAGTGGTTTCCCCACTCAGGAGGGGGCCGGGGAGCTGTTTTTT
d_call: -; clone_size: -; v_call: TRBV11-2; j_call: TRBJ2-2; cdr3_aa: CASSSRTLRTMNTGELFF; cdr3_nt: TGTGCCAGCAGCTCCCGGACTCTCCGGACCATGAACACCGGGGAGCTGTTTTTT